The 31 T cell receptor beta chains below all came from one sample that was sequenced in a study of blood T cells in healthy people across ages. A J-beta primer mix and a sample-barcoded 5' primer were used in a second PCR of roughly 6 to 11 cycles. TCRdb processed the 5' RACE reads anew with MiXCR; each CDR3 protein has one entry. Seen here are about 1,000,000 distinct CDR3 sequences, under 55% observed once, and the top ten hold approximately 19%. The sequenced sample consisted of blood. The source of these receptors is a woman between 55 and 75 years old in good health.

The DNA for the CDR3 is TGTGCCACCAGCAAAGGAGGGGCAGTTTCGGCCTACGAGCAGTACTTC. This encodes CATSKGGAVSAYEQYF. The chain joins TRBV15 to TRBJ2-7; tentative D call: TRBD2 (6 bases). CDR1 is LNHNV, CDR2 YYDKDF, per germline (reference sequence). V was shortened by 4 bases and J by 2 bases, with 18 bases between the two germline ends. The CDR3 totals 16 residues. The full variable domain, its missing parts supplied by reference TRBV15 and TRBJ2-7, is DAMVIQNPRYQVTQFGKPVTLSCSQTLNHNVMYWYQQKSSQAPKLLFHYYDKDFNNEADTPDNFQSRRPNTSFCFLDIRSPGLGDTAMYLCATSKGGAVSAYEQYFGPGTRLTVT.

The chain combines TRBV12-3 or TRBV12-4 with TRBJ2-7, with TRBD1 identical over 9 bases. The CDR3 spans 14 residues. J gave up 7 bases and V 6 bases, and 10 bases lay outside the gene matches. CDR3 nucleotides: TGTGCCAGCAGCTACGGGACAGGGATCAGGGAGCAGTACTTC. Its translation: CASSYGTGIREQYF.

The CDR3 sequence is CASSQGGNRYGYTF. The CDR3 DNA reads as TGCGCCAGCAGCCAAGGCGGAAATCGCTATGGCTACACCTTC. V is TRBV4-1 and J is TRBJ1-2; D unclear. The CDR3 sequence is 14 residues long. Deletions cut 1 base from V and 4 bases from J, with 10 bases between. Germline CDR1 reads MGHRA; CDR2 reads YSYEKL.

V and J are TRBV6-1 and TRBJ2-5; tentatively, D is TRBD2 (6 bases). V was pared by 4 bases and J by 11 bases, with 23 bases between. The germline gives CDR1 MNHNS, CDR2 SASEGT. This CDR3 is 15 amino acids long. The DNA for the CDR3 is TGTGCCAGCAGTGCGACTAGGGGCGTATCTGAGGAGCAGTACTTC. Translation gives CASSATRGVSEEQYF.

The chain joins TRBV29-1 to TRBJ2-1, with TRBD2 matching over 14 bases. This CDR3 spans 16 amino acids. From germline, CDR1 is SQVTM and CDR2 ANQGSEA. V lost 4 bases to trimming and J lost 10 bases; unmatched junction nucleotides: 12. DNA for the CDR3: TGCAGCGTTGGGGGACTAGCGGGAGAGGTAGTCCACGAGCAGTTCTTC. It encodes CSVGGLAGEVVHEQFF.

V usage is TRBV14 and J usage is TRBJ2-4; D may be TRBD2 (5 bases). Trimming stripped 0 bases from V and 0 bases from J, with 12 bases between. There are 17 residues in the CDR3. Germline CDR1 and CDR2: SGHDN and FVKESK. The CDR3 sequence is CASSQDFLALAKNIQYF. CDR3 bases: TGTGCCAGCAGCCAAGATTTCCTAGCCTTAGCCAAAAACATTCAGTACTTC.

The chain has TRBV4-3 and TRBJ1-1; no firm D call. Germline loops: CDR1 LGHNA, CDR2 YSLEER. V shed 0 bases and J shed 10 bases, with 12 bases lying between them. The CDR3 spans 13 residues. CDR3 sequence reads: CASSQDGERGAFF. Written as DNA, the CDR3 is TGCGCCAGCAGCCAAGACGGCGAGCGCGGAGCTTTCTTT.

This chain uses TRBV28 with TRBJ1-2; a possible D gene is TRBD1 (5 bases). The germline CDR1 and CDR2 sequences are MDHEN and SYDVKM. This CDR3 has 15 residues. V was trimmed by 4 bases and J by 4 bases, leaving 16 bases between them. The chain's CDR3 is CASSSPGRVIYGYTF. The CDR3 nucleotides are TGTGCCAGCAGTTCCCCGGGACGGGTTATCTATGGCTACACCTTC.

The chain links TRBV2 to TRBJ2-7; possibly TRBD1 for D (7 bases). CDR1 is SNHLY and CDR2 is FYNNEI in the germline V gene. The CDR3 spans 14 residues. Trimming removed 6 bases from V and 2 bases from J, with 14 bases in between. Here the CDR3 reads CASRRGGTAYEQYF. In nucleotides, the CDR3 is TGTGCCAGCAGGAGAGGGGGGACAGCCTACGAGCAGTACTTC.

V gene TRBV25-1 combines with J gene TRBJ2-1; TRBD2 might be the D (6 bases). The CDR3 contains 13 residues. Trimming removed 7 bases from V and 8 bases from J, with 15 bases in between. Germline V gene sequence: CDR1 MGHDK, CDR2 SYGVNS. The CDR3 is CASNDGGGDEQFF. The CDR3, as DNA: TGTGCCAGCAACGACGGGGGAGGCGATGAGCAGTTCTTC.

This clonotype was counted a few times. V and J are TRBV20-1 and TRBJ1-4; the D gene is possibly TRBD1 (5 bases). The CDR3 contains 11 residues. V was pared by 5 bases and J by 5 bases, with 6 bases between. CDR1 is DFQATT, CDR2 SNEGSKA, per germline (reference sequence). In DNA form, the CDR3 reads TGCAGTGCTGGGGACAATGAAAAACTGTTTTTT. Translated: CSAGDNEKLFF.

This clonotype was seen more than once but under ten times. The V gene is TRBV6-5, the J gene TRBJ2-7; D not certain. This CDR3 spans 13 amino acids. Germline V gene sequence: CDR1 MNHEY, CDR2 SVGAGI. V lost 5 bases and J lost 5, with 13 bases in between. Here the CDR3 reads CASSLTPNNEQYF. Written as DNA, the CDR3 is TGTGCCAGCAGTCTTACCCCCAATAACGAGCAGTACTTC.

This clonotype was seen a few times. The chain carries TRBV7-6 and TRBJ1-5; 8 bases line up with TRBD1. J lost 4 bases, V lost 2 bases, and 4 bases had no gene match. The CDR3 contains 15 residues. CDR1 and CDR2 from the germline V gene are SGHVS and FNYEAQ. The CDR3 DNA sequence: TGTGCCAGCAGCTTAACGGACAGGGAAAATCAGCCCCAGCATTTT. This sequence encodes CASSLTDRENQPQHF.

The table lists this clonotype with a few counts. The chain is built from TRBV6-2 or TRBV6-3 and TRBJ2-5; no definite D call. This CDR3 contains 13 residues. CDR1 is MNHEY and CDR2 is SVGEGT in the germline V gene. Trimming cost V 10 bases and J 0 bases, with 12 bases left between them. The CDR3 DNA sequence: TGTGCCACCATACCGAAGTACCAAGAGACCCAGTACTTC. It encodes CATIPKYQETQYF.

The rearrangement links TRBV29-1 to TRBJ2-1; tentatively, D is TRBD2 (6 bases). V was clipped by 3 bases and J by 7 bases, with 22 bases between them. From germline, CDR1 is SQVTM and CDR2 ANQGSEA. The CDR3 loop spans 16 amino acids. CDR3 in amino acids: CSVEVPLAGGWNEQFF. In DNA, the CDR3 is TGCAGCGTTGAGGTCCCACTAGCTGGGGGTTGGAATGAGCAGTTCTTC.

V gene TRBV12-3 or TRBV12-4 combines with J gene TRBJ1-6; D may be TRBD1 (6 bases). The CDR3 spans 14 residues. Trimming pared 5 bases from V and 7 bases from J, leaving 12 bases between. CDR3 protein: CASSVKGGNSPLHF. For the CDR3, the DNA is TGTGCCAGCAGTGTAAAGGGGGGCAATTCACCCCTCCACTTT.

The rearrangement joins TRBV5-1 to TRBJ2-3, with 7 bases lining up with TRBD1. The CDR3 runs 14 residues. The junction had 4 bases not matched to a gene; V was cut back by 4 bases and J by 2 bases. CDR1 is SGHRS and CDR2 is YFSETQ in the germline V gene. The DNA of the CDR3 is TGCGCCAGCAGCCCGGACAGGTTCACAGATACGCAGTATTTT. As protein: CASSPDRFTDTQYF.

This rearrangement joins TRBV7-3 to TRBJ2-3; 9 bases fit TRBD1. V was clipped by 5 bases and J by 8 bases; unmatched bases: 14. Germline V lookup: CDR1 SGHTA, CDR2 FQGTGA. The CDR3 contains 16 residues. CDR3 in amino acids: CASSNWDRVGAGTQYF. The CDR3 coding sequence is TGTGCCAGCAGCAACTGGGACAGGGTCGGGGCAGGTACGCAGTATTTT.

This clonotype was detected only once. The rearrangement uses TRBV3-1 and TRBJ2-1; TRBD2 matches at 12 bases. The V and J ends lost 4 bases and 6 bases, in that order; junction bases with no gene match: 7. The germline V gene encodes CDR1 LGHDT and CDR2 YNNKEL (reference sequence). The CDR3 spans 16 residues. The CDR3 nucleotides are TGTGCCAGCAGCCCGATTCTAGCGGGAGGGCCCAATGAGCAGTTCTTC. Protein product: CASSPILAGGPNEQFF.

The V and J genes are TRBV20-1 and TRBJ2-3; D perhaps matches TRBD2 (5 bases). The CDR3 has 14 amino acids. Looked up from germline, CDR1 is DFQATT and CDR2 is SNEGSKA (reference sequence). V was trimmed by 3 bases and J by 4 bases, leaving 14 bases between them. The CDR3 loop is CSARPSGSADTQYF. Here the CDR3 DNA reads TGCAGTGCTAGGCCTAGTGGTAGCGCAGATACGCAGTATTTT.

This clonotype was counted only a few times. This chain connects TRBV9 to TRBJ1-2, with D possibly TRBD1 on 5 matching bases. The CDR3 loop spans 16 amino acids. Germline V lookup: CDR1 SGDLS, CDR2 YYNGEE. Trimming removed 3 bases from V and 7 bases from J, with 22 bases in between. The DNA for the CDR3 is TGTGCCAGCAGCGCAAGAACAGGTCCCGACGTCTCTGGCTACACCTTC. Amino acids: CASSARTGPDVSGYTF. Full variable domain (outside the CDR3, taken from reference TRBV9 and TRBJ1-2): DSGVTQTPKHLITATGQRVTLRCSPRSGDLSVYWYQQSLDQGLQFLIQYYNGEERAKGNILERFSAQQFPDLHSELNLSSLELGDSALYFCASSARTGPDVSGYTFGSGTRLTVV.

The chain carries TRBV6-6 and TRBJ2-1; 8 nucleotides line up with TRBD1. V lost 4 bases to trimming and J lost 7 bases; unmatched junction nucleotides: 9. This CDR3 spans 15 amino acids. CDR1 is MNHNY and CDR2 is SVGAGI in the germline V gene (reference sequence). CDR3 DNA: TGTGCCAGCAGTTCCCGGGACAGGAAAACAAATGAGCAGTTCTTC. Amino acids: CASSSRDRKTNEQFF.

The V call is TRBV6-1, the J call TRBJ2-7, with D unresolved. The CDR3 extends over 15 amino acids. CDR1 MNHNS and CDR2 SASEGT come from the germline V gene. The V end was cut by 1 base, the J end by 0 bases, with 10 bases between. This CDR3 is CASSEGTESSYEQYF. The DNA of the CDR3 is TGTGCCAGCAGTGAAGGGACGGAAAGCTCCTACGAGCAGTACTTC.

The genes are TRBV29-1 and TRBJ2-1; D gene ambiguous. The end of the DNA aligns better with TRBJ2-7, so the J call may be wrong. Germline values: CDR1 SQVTM, CDR2 ANQGSEA. The CDR3 has 15 amino acids. The chain's CDR3 is CSVEDVRVAYNEQYF. As DNA, the CDR3 is TGCAGCGTTGAAGACGTCAGAGTTGCCTACAATGAGCAGTACTTC.

As to this clonotype: A read error is possible here, since a much larger clone lies one base away. This chain uses TRBV24-1 with TRBJ2-5; possibly TRBD2 for D (6 bases). Germline V gives CDR1 KGHDR, CDR2 SFDVKD. V lost 2 bases to trimming and J lost 5 bases, with 11 bases between them. This CDR3 has 14 residues. CDR3 DNA sequence: TGTGCCACCAGTGATTCGAGGGAGGCGGAGACCCAGTACTTC. It is translated as CATSDSREAETQYF.

The gene calls are TRBV12-3 or TRBV12-4 and TRBJ2-2; D may be TRBD1 (5 bases). The CDR3 spans 12 residues. The V end was cut by 6 bases, the J end by 6 bases, with 8 bases between. CDR3 residues: CASSDSAGELFF. Written as DNA, the CDR3 is TGTGCCAGCAGCGACAGCGCCGGGGAGCTGTTTTTT.

The chain recombines TRBV9 with TRBJ2-7, with a tentative D call TRBD2 (5 bases). Trimming took off 4 bases at V and 2 bases at J, with 13 bases between the two ends. This CDR3 has 14 amino acids. Germline V gene data show CDR1 as SGDLS and CDR2 as YYNGEE. The CDR3 region is CASSPLGNAYEQYF. The CDR3 region has the DNA TGTGCCAGCAGCCCACTAGGAAATGCCTACGAGCAGTACTTC.

V usage is TRBV6-1 and J usage is TRBJ2-5, with 12 bases lining up with TRBD2. The CDR3 contains 14 residues. CDR1 is MNHNS and CDR2 is SASEGT in the germline V gene. The V segment lost 7 bases and the J segment 11 bases; nucleotides outside the gene matches: 11. The CDR3 coding sequence is TGTGCCAGCAAACCGGGACTAGCGGGTGTTGGGCAGTACTTC. It is translated as CASKPGLAGVGQYF.

This clonotype has only one observation. This rearrangement joins TRBV12-5 to TRBJ1-2, with 8 bases matching TRBD1. The CDR3 spans 14 residues. After removal of 1 base from V and 4 bases from J, the junction contained 2 bases not matched to a gene. Germline values: CDR1 LGHNT, CDR2 FRNRAP. Here the CDR3 DNA reads TGTGCTAGTGGTTTGGACAGGGGGATCTATGGCTACACCTTC. Protein: CASGLDRGIYGYTF.

This clonotype occurred once. This may come from a read error, since a much larger clone is one base off. The rearrangement uses TRBV2 and TRBJ2-3; D unclear. This CDR3 spans 12 amino acids. Per the germline V gene, CDR1 is SNHLY and CDR2 is FYNNEI. DNA of the CDR3: TGTGCCGGCAGGATTAGCACAGATACGCAGTATTTT. It encodes CAGRISTDTQYF.

This clonotype showed up just a few times. This chain connects TRBV6-6 to TRBJ1-5; D gene unclear. Trimming pared 6 bases from V and 6 bases from J, leaving 9 bases between. CDR1 and CDR2 (germline): MNHNY, SVGAGI (reference sequence). The CDR3 covers 12 residues. Here the CDR3 DNA reads TGTGCCAGCAGAGTAATTGGTCAGCCCCAGCATTTT. It is translated as CASRVIGQPQHF.